The source of this T cell receptor (beta chain) is a study of control samples from healthy donors and cancer patients. The ends were cut back, 0 bases at V and 1 base at J, with 12 bases in the middle. This CDR3 is built from 16 residues. CDR1 and CDR2 from the germline V gene are LGHDT and YNNKEL (reference sequence). Here immunoSEQ multiplex PCR was the method, and the copy in TCRdb shows in-frame clones only, minus some. The sample yields 55,000 to 85,000 clones, approximately 89% seen once. This rearrangement joins TRBV3-1 (or the pseudogene TRBV3-2) to TRBJ1-1, with no clear D. The specimen sequenced was PBMCs. The receptor was isolated from a woman in her 50s with head and neck cancer. The CDR3: CASSQEGPLTNTEAFF. The CDR3 bases are TGTGCCAGCAGCCAAGAAGGACCGTTAACGAACACTGAAGCTTTCTTT.